Listed below are T cell receptor beta chains from one sample, sequenced in a study of shared clonotypes between healthy human individuals. Sequencing used immunoSEQ multiplex PCR; TCRdb keeps in-frame clones, though not all of them. Of 2 million to 2.5 million clones listed, about 92% are singletons. The material sequenced was naive CD8+ T cells from PBMCs. The receptors originated from a man between 18 and 29 years old in good health. Some clones in this sample may be carry-over from other donors' samples. Each CDR3 is given with its conserved first and last residue. D genes are given only for firm matches. Size values are once, few and many counts, or a class for expanded clones, and some rows have none.

len: 12; v_gene: TRBV29-1; j_gene: TRBJ1-2; abundance: -; d_gene: TRBD1; CDR3nt: TGCAGCGTTAAGGCGACAGGGGATGGCTACACCTTC; CDR3aa: CSVKATGDGYTF
len: 15; v_gene: TRBV7-3; j_gene: TRBJ1-1; abundance: -; d_gene: -; CDR3nt: TGTGCCAGCAGCTTAGTTCGGAAGACAAACACTGAAGCTTTCTTT; CDR3aa: CASSLVRKTNTEAFF
len: 16; v_gene: TRBV19; j_gene: TRBJ1-1; abundance: -; d_gene: -; CDR3nt: TGTGCCAGTAGTATGAGCCGGGGGGCCATGGACACTGAAGCTTTCTTT; CDR3aa: CASSMSRGAMDTEAFF
len: 14; v_gene: TRBV7-9; j_gene: TRBJ1-2; abundance: -; d_gene: -; CDR3nt: TGTGCCAGCAGCTACGACACCTTCAACTATGGCTACACCTTC; CDR3aa: CASSYDTFNYGYTF
len: 15; v_gene: TRBV18; j_gene: TRBJ2-1; abundance: -; d_gene: TRBD1; CDR3nt: TGTGCCAGCTCACCGGACAGGGACAACTACAATGAGCAGTTCTTC; CDR3aa: CASSPDRDNYNEQFF
len: 14; v_gene: TRBV6-1; j_gene: TRBJ2-3; abundance: -; d_gene: -; CDR3nt: TGTGCCAGCAGTGACCGGGCAGGGGCAGATACGCAGTATTTT; CDR3aa: CASSDRAGADTQYF
len: 14; v_gene: TRBV6-1; j_gene: TRBJ2-1; abundance: -; d_gene: -; CDR3nt: TGTGCCAGCAGTGTGAGGGGTACCTACAATGAGCAGTTCTTC; CDR3aa: CASSVRGTYNEQFF
len: 16; v_gene: TRBV29-1; j_gene: TRBJ2-3; abundance: -; d_gene: TRBD1; CDR3nt: TGCAGCGTTGAGCCGTCCGGGACAGGGAGCACAGATACGCAGTATTTT; CDR3aa: CSVEPSGTGSTDTQYF
len: 14; v_gene: TRBV11-3; j_gene: TRBJ1-3; abundance: -; d_gene: -; CDR3nt: TGTGCCAGCAGCTTTCGAACAGCTGGAAACACCATATATTTT; CDR3aa: CASSFRTAGNTIYF
len: 15; v_gene: TRBV5-4; j_gene: TRBJ1-2; abundance: few; d_gene: TRBD1; CDR3nt: TGTGCCAGCAGCTCGGGACAGGGGATTGACTATGGCTACACCTTC; CDR3aa: CASSSGQGIDYGYTF
len: 12; v_gene: TRBV28; j_gene: TRBJ2-7; abundance: -; d_gene: TRBD1; CDR3nt: TGTGCCAGCAGCTGGGACAGCCACGAGCAGTACTTC; CDR3aa: CASSWDSHEQYF
len: 14; v_gene: TRBV29-1; j_gene: TRBJ2-2; abundance: -; d_gene: TRBD2; CDR3nt: TGCAGCGTTGTGGGCGGGAGGGCCCCCGGGGAGCTGTTTTTT; CDR3aa: CSVVGGRAPGELFF
len: 13; v_gene: TRBV7-9; j_gene: TRBJ1-1; abundance: once; d_gene: -; CDR3nt: TGTGCCAGCAGGGAACAGGGTCGCACTGAAGCTTTCTTT; CDR3aa: CASREQGRTEAFF
len: 15; v_gene: TRBV7-6; j_gene: TRBJ1-4; abundance: -; d_gene: TRBD1; CDR3nt: TGTGCCAGCAGAAACAGGGGATCAACTAATGAAAAACTGTTTTTT; CDR3aa: CASRNRGSTNEKLFF
len: 16; v_gene: TRBV10-3; j_gene: TRBJ1-5; abundance: few; d_gene: TRBD1; CDR3nt: TGTGCCATCAGTGATAGCGGACAGGGGGTGGGTCAGCCCCAGCATTTT; CDR3aa: CAISDSGQGVGQPQHF
len: 15; v_gene: TRBV5-1; j_gene: TRBJ2-2; abundance: few; d_gene: TRBD2; CDR3nt: TGCGCCAGCAGCCCGGAGCGGGAGTACGGCGGGGAGCTGTTTTTT; CDR3aa: CASSPEREYGGELFF
len: 15; v_gene: TRBV7-8; j_gene: TRBJ2-7; abundance: once; d_gene: -; CDR3nt: TGTGCCAGCAGCCCAACGGCCCCTCCAGCCGACGAGCAGTACTTC; CDR3aa: CASSPTAPPADEQYF
len: 14; v_gene: TRBV5-1; j_gene: TRBJ2-7; abundance: -; d_gene: -; CDR3nt: TGCGCCAGCAGCTTGGGACTACTATCCTACGAGCAGTACTTC; CDR3aa: CASSLGLLSYEQYF
len: 13; v_gene: TRBV10-3; j_gene: TRBJ2-2; abundance: -; d_gene: TRBD2; CDR3nt: TGTGCCATCAGTCCCCGGGAGGCCGGGGAGCTGTTTTTT; CDR3aa: CAISPREAGELFF
len: 13; v_gene: TRBV6-1; j_gene: TRBJ2-7; abundance: -; d_gene: -; CDR3nt: TGTGCCAGTCGGGACATCGGGGTATACGAGCAGTACTTC; CDR3aa: CASRDIGVYEQYF
len: 13; v_gene: TRBV9; j_gene: TRBJ2-7; abundance: -; d_gene: -; CDR3nt: TGTGCCAGCAGCCCTACCCTGGGCTACGAGCAGTACTTC; CDR3aa: CASSPTLGYEQYF
len: 15; v_gene: TRBV13; j_gene: TRBJ2-5; abundance: -; d_gene: -; CDR3nt: TGTGCCAGCAGCTTAACCACAGGGTTGGGAGAGACCCAGTACTTC; CDR3aa: CASSLTTGLGETQYF
len: 13; v_gene: TRBV7-9; j_gene: TRBJ1-5; abundance: -; d_gene: -; CDR3nt: TGTGCCAGCAGCTTAGGAGTGGTAGAGCCCCAGCATTTT; CDR3aa: CASSLGVVEPQHF
len: 12; v_gene: TRBV7-9; j_gene: TRBJ2-3; abundance: -; d_gene: -; CDR3nt: TGTGCCAGCAGCCCGAACCAATATACGCAGTATTTT; CDR3aa: CASSPNQYTQYF
len: 15; v_gene: TRBV28; j_gene: TRBJ2-7; abundance: -; d_gene: -; CDR3nt: TGTGCCAGCAGTTTAGTAGAATGGGGGTCCAACGAGCAGTACTTC; CDR3aa: CASSLVEWGSNEQYF
len: 13; v_gene: TRBV27; j_gene: TRBJ2-7; abundance: -; d_gene: TRBD2; CDR3nt: TGTGCCAGCAGTTGGGCTAGCGGGTACGAGCAGTACTTC; CDR3aa: CASSWASGYEQYF
len: 16; v_gene: TRBV27; j_gene: TRBJ2-2; abundance: -; d_gene: TRBD2; CDR3nt: TGTGCCAGCAGCTCCTTGACTAGCGGGTGGTCCGGGGAGCTGTTTTTT; CDR3aa: CASSSLTSGWSGELFF
len: 16; v_gene: TRBV2; j_gene: TRBJ1-1; abundance: -; d_gene: TRBD1; CDR3nt: TGTGCCGGCGATACCGGGACAGAGGAAATGAACACTGAAGCTTTCTTT; CDR3aa: CAGDTGTEEMNTEAFF
len: 15; v_gene: TRBV7-6; j_gene: TRBJ2-7; abundance: -; d_gene: -; CDR3nt: TGTGCCAGCAGCAGAGAACCTGACAGTTACTACGAGCAGTACTTC; CDR3aa: CASSREPDSYYEQYF
len: 21; v_gene: TRBV15; j_gene: TRBJ2-3; abundance: -; d_gene: TRBD2; CDR3nt: TGTGCCACCAGCACTCCTCCGGGACTAGCGGGAGAGGGGAGTGGCACAGATACGCAGTATTTT; CDR3aa: CATSTPPGLAGEGSGTDTQYF
len: 14; v_gene: TRBV9; j_gene: TRBJ2-1; abundance: few; d_gene: TRBD1; CDR3nt: TGTGCCAGCAGCTCTAAGGACAGGTTAAGGGAGCAGTTCTTC; CDR3aa: CASSSKDRLREQFF
len: 15; v_gene: TRBV29-1; j_gene: TRBJ2-1; abundance: -; d_gene: TRBD2; CDR3nt: TGCAGCGTTGGGGGTACTAGCGGGTACAACAATGAGCAGTTCTTC; CDR3aa: CSVGGTSGYNNEQFF
len: 15; v_gene: TRBV28; j_gene: TRBJ1-5; abundance: -; d_gene: -; CDR3nt: TGTGCCAGCAGCAACCGACTCAGGCCCGATCAGCCCCAGCATTTT; CDR3aa: CASSNRLRPDQPQHF
len: 13; v_gene: TRBV28; j_gene: TRBJ2-7; abundance: -; d_gene: -; CDR3nt: TGTGCCAGCAGGCCGGACACCCCCTACGAGCAGTACTTC; CDR3aa: CASRPDTPYEQYF
len: 13; v_gene: TRBV27; j_gene: TRBJ1-1; abundance: -; d_gene: -; CDR3nt: TGTGCCAGCAGTACTTGGGCTAACACTGAAGCTTTCTTT; CDR3aa: CASSTWANTEAFF
len: 16; v_gene: TRBV27; j_gene: TRBJ2-2; abundance: -; d_gene: -; CDR3nt: TGTGCCAGCAGTTTATTCGCAGGGGAGAACACCGGGGAGCTGTTTTTT; CDR3aa: CASSLFAGENTGELFF
len: 14; v_gene: TRBV7-9; j_gene: TRBJ1-4; abundance: few; d_gene: TRBD1; CDR3nt: TGTGCCAGCAGCGACGACAGGGGGTCCGAAAAACTGTTTTTT; CDR3aa: CASSDDRGSEKLFF
len: 15; v_gene: TRBV7-2; j_gene: TRBJ2-5; abundance: -; d_gene: -; CDR3nt: TGTGCCAGCAGCTTAGTGCGGGCCCCCCGGGAGACCCAGTACTTC; CDR3aa: CASSLVRAPRETQYF